The 20 T cell receptor beta chains below were found in one sample sequenced in a study of control samples from healthy donors and cancer patients. Clones were read by immunoSEQ multiplex PCR, and TCRdb kept only the in-frame ones, dropping some. The repertoire holds approximately 230,000 clones, with about four fifths as singletons. Sequenced sample: PBMCs. All receptors derive from a woman aged 55-69 years with lung cancer.

The rearrangement joins TRBV4-1 to TRBJ2-5, with D perhaps matching TRBD1 or TRBD2 (6 bases each). V was pared by 4 bases and J by 5 bases, with 14 bases between. The CDR3 has 14 amino acids. Germline CDR1 and CDR2: MGHRA and YSYEKL. Here the CDR3 DNA reads TGCGCCAGCAGCCCCGAACGGGGGCAGGAGACCCAGTACTTC. It specifies CASSPERGQETQYF.

V gene TRBV3-1 (or the pseudogene TRBV3-2) combines with J gene TRBJ1-1, with D unclear. The CDR3 sequence is 16 residues long. The V and J ends lost 2 bases and 2 bases respectively, with 15 bases between them. Germline-derived CDR1 and CDR2 are LGHDT and YNNKEL (reference sequence). The DNA of the CDR3 is TGTGCCAGCAGCCAACCCGGGAACCCCCGAAACACTGAAGCTTTCTTT. It translates to CASSQPGNPRNTEAFF.

This rearrangement joins TRBV5-1 to TRBJ1-3; TRBD1 matches 11 bases. CDR1 SGHRS and CDR2 YFSETQ come from the germline V gene. Germline trimming cut 3 bases from V and 4 bases from J; bases unmatched to any gene: 6. The CDR3 totals 16 residues. The CDR3 nucleotides are TGCGCCAGCAGCTCGGGACAGGGGGTCTCGGGAAACACCATATATTTT. Its translation: CASSSGQGVSGNTIYF.

The chain recombines TRBV24-1 with TRBJ1-1; D gene unclear. The germline V and J ends were trimmed by 2 bases and 1 base, with 10 bases remaining between them. The CDR3 loop spans 15 amino acids. Germline CDR1 and CDR2: KGHDR and SFDVKD. This chain's CDR3 is CATSDSRAGNTEAFF. Here the CDR3 DNA reads TGTGCCACCAGTGATTCACGGGCTGGGAACACTGAAGCTTTCTTT.

This clone was observed once. The chain employs TRBV12-3 or TRBV12-4 and TRBJ1-1; D gene unclear. V lost 7 bases and J 5 bases, leaving 11 bases between the germline ends. The CDR3 loop spans 12 amino acids. The CDR3 is CASTLGYTEAFF. CDR3 DNA sequence: TGTGCCAGCACCCTGGGGTATACTGAAGCTTTCTTT.

This rearrangement joins TRBV10-3 to TRBJ2-3, with TRBD1 matching 8 bases. The CDR3 is made up of 17 amino acids. After removal of 4 bases from V and 1 base from J, the junction contained 10 bases not matched to a gene. In germline, CDR1 is ENHRY, CDR2 SYGVKD. CDR3 sequence reads: CAISVYGQGLGTDTQYF. CDR3 coding DNA: TGTGCCATCAGTGTGTATGGACAGGGTTTGGGCACAGATACGCAGTATTTT.

The rearrangement links TRBV15 to TRBJ1-4; D perhaps matches TRBD1 (5 bases). The CDR3 runs to 15 residues. Looked up from germline, CDR1 is LNHNV and CDR2 is YYDKDF (reference sequence). The V gene lost 0 bases and the J gene lost 4 bases, with 9 bases spanning the gap. For the CDR3, the DNA is TGTGCCACCAGCAGAGATCAACAGGATAATGAAAAACTGTTTTTT. Its protein is CATSRDQQDNEKLFF. The variable domain in full, completed from reference TRBV15 and TRBJ1-4, reads DAMVIQNPRYQVTQFGKPVTLSCSQTLNHNVMYWYQQKSSQAPKLLFHYYDKDFNNEADTPDNFQSRRPNTSFCFLDIRSPGLGDTAMYLCATSRDQQDNEKLFFGSGTQLSVL.

The rearrangement uses TRBV28 and TRBJ2-7; perhaps TRBD1 as D (5 bases). This CDR3 has 15 residues. V shed 2 bases and J shed 4 bases, with 15 bases lying between them. Looked up from germline, CDR1 is MDHEN and CDR2 is SYDVKM. For the CDR3, the DNA is TGTGCCAGCAGTTTAGCCCGCGGACAATATTACGAGCAGTACTTC. Its protein product is CASSLARGQYYEQYF.

The gene calls are TRBV10-3 and TRBJ2-1; D not resolved. The CDR3 contains 14 residues. With 0 bases removed from V and 3 bases from J, the gap between germline ends came to 6 bases. Looked up from germline, CDR1 is ENHRY and CDR2 is SYGVKD. CDR3 sequence (DNA): TGTGCCATCAGTGAGTCGCCCGGCTACAATGAGCAGTTCTTC. This encodes CAISESPGYNEQFF.

This chain connects TRBV24-1 to TRBJ2-2, with D perhaps TRBD1 (5 bases). The CDR3 consists of 13 residues. Per the germline V gene, CDR1 is KGHDR and CDR2 is SFDVKD. V lost 4 bases to trimming and J lost 5 bases, with 7 bases between them. The chain's CDR3 is CATSESGTGELFF. CDR3 in DNA: TGTGCCACCAGTGAGTCAGGGACCGGGGAGCTGTTTTTT.

The chain links TRBV6-6 to TRBJ2-4; TRBD1 is a possible D gene (6 bases). The V end lost 4 bases, the J end lost 3 bases, and 16 bases lay between the germline ends. The CDR3 is 16 residues long. Germline CDR1 and CDR2: MNHNY and SVGAGI (reference sequence). The CDR3 sequence is CASSSDPRGSKNIQYF. CDR3 sequence (DNA): TGTGCCAGCAGTTCCGACCCTAGGGGGAGCAAAAACATTCAGTACTTC.

The chain recombines TRBV10-1 with TRBJ2-3, with D unresolved. The CDR3 has 13 amino acids. Germline values: CDR1 WNHNN, CDR2 SYGVQD (reference sequence). V gave up 5 bases and J gave up 6 bases, with 12 bases separating them. This chain's CDR3 is CASSPTDADTQYF. The CDR3 coding sequence is TGCGCCAGCAGTCCCACGGACGCCGATACGCAGTATTTT.

The V and J genes are TRBV2 and TRBJ1-1; D perhaps matches TRBD1 (6 bases). The CDR3 consists of 13 residues. The germline gives CDR1 SNHLY, CDR2 FYNNEI. Trimming left V 6 bases short and J 1 base short, with 9 bases between. CDR3 protein: CASRRQENTEAFF. The CDR3 DNA sequence: TGTGCCAGCAGACGACAGGAGAACACTGAAGCTTTCTTT.

This chain links TRBV19 with TRBJ1-2; tentative D call: TRBD1 (5 bases). The CDR3 is made up of 14 amino acids. V dropped 3 bases and J dropped 1 base, with 9 bases sitting between them. Germline values: CDR1 LNHDA, CDR2 SQIVND (reference sequence). The CDR3: CASSIGTGNYGYTF. In nucleotides, the CDR3 is TGTGCCAGTAGTATTGGTACAGGTAACTATGGCTACACCTTC.

J is TRBJ2-5 and V is TRBV5-1; 7 positions match TRBD1. This CDR3 has 17 amino acids. CDR1 SGHRS and CDR2 YFSETQ come from the germline V gene. V shed 0 bases, J shed 1 base, and the junction held 9 bases outside the gene matches. The CDR3 sequence is CASSLVKVAGGQETQYF. As DNA, the CDR3 is TGCGCCAGCAGCTTGGTAAAGGTGGCAGGGGGCCAAGAGACCCAGTACTTC.

The chain has TRBV7-9 and TRBJ2-7; tentatively, D is TRBD1 or TRBD2 (6 bases each). V lost 6 bases, J lost 3 bases, and 12 bases lay in between. The germline CDR1 and CDR2 sequences are SEHNR and FQNEAQ (reference sequence). There are 13 residues in the CDR3. CDR3 nucleotide sequence: TGTGCCAGCAGGCGGGACACCTTCTACGAGCAGTACTTC. Its protein product is CASRRDTFYEQYF.

This chain joins TRBV3-1 (or the pseudogene TRBV3-2) and TRBJ2-1; 7 bases match TRBD2. This CDR3 is built from 13 residues. Germline CDR1 LGHDT, CDR2 YNNKEL (reference sequence). V lost 1 base and J lost 12; bases outside the gene matches: 6. The CDR3 DNA is TGTGCCAGCAGCCAAGGACTAGCCTTTAGGCAGTTCTTC. Translated, it gives CASSQGLAFRQFF.

This chain connects TRBV7-8 to TRBJ2-1, with TRBD2 matching over 11 bases. Germline trimming cut 5 bases from V and 1 base from J; bases unmatched to any gene: 7. Germline values: CDR1 SGHVS, CDR2 FQNEAQ. This CDR3 has 17 amino acids. DNA for the CDR3: TGTGCCAGCAGCCTGTATATAGCGGGGGGGTCCTACAATGAGCAGTTCTTC. Translated: CASSLYIAGGSYNEQFF.

This chain connects TRBV18 to TRBJ2-2; possibly TRBD2 for D (5 bases). Germline V gives CDR1 KGHSH, CDR2 LQKENI. V lost 1 base and J lost 5, with 8 bases in between. CDR3 length: 14 amino acids. In DNA form, the CDR3 reads TGTGCCAGCTCACCACTCCGGGGAACCGGGGAGCTGTTTTTT. Protein: CASSPLRGTGELFF.

Here the CDR3 DNA reads TGTGCCAGCAGCCTAGGACAGGGCACAGATACGCAGTATTTT. Its protein is CASSLGQGTDTQYF. V gene TRBV3-1 (or the pseudogene TRBV3-2) combines with J gene TRBJ2-3, with 7 bases lining up with TRBD1. The CDR3 is made up of 14 amino acids. V was pared by 4 bases and J by 1 base, with 2 bases of the junction left unmatched. The germline V gene has CDR1 LGHDT and CDR2 YNNKEL (reference sequence).